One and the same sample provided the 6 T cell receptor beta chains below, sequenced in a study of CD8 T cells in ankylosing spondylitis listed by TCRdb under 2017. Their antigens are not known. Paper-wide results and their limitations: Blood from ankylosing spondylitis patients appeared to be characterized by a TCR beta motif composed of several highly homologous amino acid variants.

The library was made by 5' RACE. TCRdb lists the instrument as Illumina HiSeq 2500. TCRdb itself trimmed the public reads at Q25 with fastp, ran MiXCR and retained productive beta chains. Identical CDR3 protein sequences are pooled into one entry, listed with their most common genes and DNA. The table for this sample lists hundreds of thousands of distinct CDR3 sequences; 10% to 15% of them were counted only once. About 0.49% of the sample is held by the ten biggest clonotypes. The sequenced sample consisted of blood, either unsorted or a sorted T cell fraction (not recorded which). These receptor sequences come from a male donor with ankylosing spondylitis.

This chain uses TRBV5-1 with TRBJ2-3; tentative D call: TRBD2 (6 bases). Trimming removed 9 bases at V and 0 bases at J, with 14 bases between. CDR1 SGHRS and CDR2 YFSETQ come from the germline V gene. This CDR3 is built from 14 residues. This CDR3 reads CATRDFLSTDTQYF. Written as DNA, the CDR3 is TGCGCCACCCGGGACTTTCTCAGCACAGATACGCAGTATTTT.

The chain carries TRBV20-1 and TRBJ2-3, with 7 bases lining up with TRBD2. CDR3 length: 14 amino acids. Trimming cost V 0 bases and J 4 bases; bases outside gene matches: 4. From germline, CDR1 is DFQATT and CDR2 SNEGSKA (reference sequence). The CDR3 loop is CSARDAGEPDTQYF. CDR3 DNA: TGCAGTGCTAGAGATGCGGGAGAGCCAGATACGCAGTATTTT.

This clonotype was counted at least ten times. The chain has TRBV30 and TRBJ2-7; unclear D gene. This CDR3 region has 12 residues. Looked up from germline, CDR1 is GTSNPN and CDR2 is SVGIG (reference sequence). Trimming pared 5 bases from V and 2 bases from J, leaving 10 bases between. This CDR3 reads CAWDTYTYEQYF. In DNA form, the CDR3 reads TGTGCCTGGGACACTTATACCTACGAGCAGTACTTC. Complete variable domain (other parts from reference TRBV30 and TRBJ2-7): SQTIHQWPATLVQPVGSPLSLECTVEGTSNPNLYWYRQAAGRGLQLLFYSVGIGQISSEVPQNLSASRPQDRQFILSSKKLLLSDSGFYLCAWDTYTYEQYFGPGTRLTVT.

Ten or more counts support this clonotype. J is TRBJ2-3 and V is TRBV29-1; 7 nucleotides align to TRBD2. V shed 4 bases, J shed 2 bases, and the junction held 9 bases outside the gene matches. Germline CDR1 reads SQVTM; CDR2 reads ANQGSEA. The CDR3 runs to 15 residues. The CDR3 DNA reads TGCAGCGTTGGAGTGGCGGGAGCTTCCACAGATACGCAGTATTTT. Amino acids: CSVGVAGASTDTQYF.

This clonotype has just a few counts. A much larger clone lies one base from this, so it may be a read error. CDR3 coding DNA: TGCGCCAGCAGATTGGGGTGGGAGACCCAGTACTTC. Its translation: CASRLGWETQYF. This chain links TRBV5-1 with TRBJ2-5, with D uncertain. Per germline, CDR1 SGHRS and CDR2 YFSETQ. The CDR3 is 12 amino acids.

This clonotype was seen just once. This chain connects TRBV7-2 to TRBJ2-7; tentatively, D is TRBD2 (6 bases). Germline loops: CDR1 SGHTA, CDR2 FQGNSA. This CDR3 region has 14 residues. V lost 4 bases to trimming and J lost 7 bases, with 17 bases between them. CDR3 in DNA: TGTGCCAGCAGCTACCGGGGAGGTACGGGGGAGCAGTACTTC. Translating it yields CASSYRGGTGEQYF. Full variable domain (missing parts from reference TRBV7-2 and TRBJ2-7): GAGVSQSPSNKVTEKGKDVELRCDPISGHTALYWYRQSLGQGLEFLIYFQGNSAPDKSGLPSDRFSAERTGGSVSTLTIQRTQQEDSAVYLCASSYRGGTGEQYFGPGTRLTVT.